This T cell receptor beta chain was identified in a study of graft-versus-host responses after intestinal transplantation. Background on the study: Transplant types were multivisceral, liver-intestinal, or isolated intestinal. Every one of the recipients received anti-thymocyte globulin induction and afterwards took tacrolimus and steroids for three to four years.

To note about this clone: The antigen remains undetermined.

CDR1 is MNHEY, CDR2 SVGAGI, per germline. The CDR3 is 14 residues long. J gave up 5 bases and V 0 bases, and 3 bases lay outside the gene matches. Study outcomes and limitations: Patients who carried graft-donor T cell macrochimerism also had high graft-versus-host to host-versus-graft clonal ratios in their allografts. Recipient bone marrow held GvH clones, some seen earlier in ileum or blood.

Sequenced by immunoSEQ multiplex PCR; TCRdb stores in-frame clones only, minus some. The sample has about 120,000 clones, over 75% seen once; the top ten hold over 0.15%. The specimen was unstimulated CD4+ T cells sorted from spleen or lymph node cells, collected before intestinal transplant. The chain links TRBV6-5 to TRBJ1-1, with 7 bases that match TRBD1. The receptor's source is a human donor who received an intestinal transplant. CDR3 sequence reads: CASSYSQGMTEAFF. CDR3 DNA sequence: TGTGCCAGCAGTTACTCACAGGGGATGACTGAAGCTTTCTTT.